One and the same sample provided the 14 T cell receptor beta chains below, sequenced in a study of PD-L1 blockade in urothelial cancer. Assay used: immunoSEQ multiplex PCR; TCRdb lists only in-frame clones, some missing. Of under 40,000 clones in the sample, over 75% are singletons; the top ten hold roughly 7.6%. The sample here was PBMCs, taken around atezolizumab (anti-PD-L1) treatment. The receptors originated from a man aged 70 or older with urothelial cancer.

The chain recombines TRBV18 with TRBJ2-7, with TRBD1 as a possible D gene (6 bases). Germline loops: CDR1 KGHSH, CDR2 LQKENI. This CDR3 has 16 amino acids. Trimming took 1 base from V and 0 from J, leaving 13 bases between them. The CDR3: CASSPLSMTGSYEQYF. Here the CDR3 DNA reads TGTGCCAGCTCACCACTATCTATGACAGGCTCCTACGAGCAGTACTTC.

The chain employs TRBV7-2 and TRBJ1-1, with D perhaps TRBD1 (5 bases). Trimming took off 3 bases at V and 4 bases at J, with 15 bases between the two ends. Germline loops: CDR1 SGHTA, CDR2 FQGNSA. This CDR3 contains 15 residues. CDR3 sequence reads: CASSLRTGRPTEAFF. In nucleotides, the CDR3 is TGTGCCAGCAGCTTGAGAACAGGTCGCCCCACTGAAGCTTTCTTT.

The CDR3: CASSLGTTYEQYF. The CDR3 DNA follows: TGTGCCAGCAGCTTAGGGACAACCTACGAGCAGTACTTC. The rearrangement links TRBV7-8 to TRBJ2-7; tentatively, D is TRBD1 (5 bases). CDR1 and CDR2 (germline): SGHVS, FQNEAQ. The CDR3 covers 13 residues. Trimming took 1 base from V and 2 from J, leaving 6 bases between them. The variable domain in full, with the rest retrieved from reference TRBV7-8 and TRBJ2-7, is GAGVSQSPRYKVAKRGQDVALRCDPISGHVSLFWYQQALGQGPEFLTYFQNEAQLDKSGLPSDRFFAERPEGSVSTLKIQRTQQEDSAVYLCASSLGTTYEQYFGPGTRLTVT.

This rearrangement joins TRBV5-1 to TRBJ2-1; 13 nucleotides align to TRBD2. Germline CDR1 SGHRS, CDR2 YFSETQ. Trimming removed 0 bases from V and 9 bases from J; junction bases left unmatched: 9. The length of the CDR3 is 17 residues. The CDR3 coding sequence is TGCGCCAGCAGCTTGGGGACTAGCGGGAGTTTGAGGGGTGAGCAGTTCTTC. It translates to CASSLGTSGSLRGEQFF.

This clone came up a few times. The chain joins TRBV21-1 to TRBJ2-1; the listed D gene, TRBD2, was not tested against the DNA. TRBV21-1 represents a pseudogene. The CDR3 totals 17 residues. CDR3 sequence: CASSTNTLGSSYNEQFF. The CDR3 nucleotides read TGTGCCAGCAGCACGAATACCCTTGGGAGCTCCTACAATGAGCAGTTCTTC.

The CDR3 DNA is TGTGCCAGCAGTTTACCCGGGGAGGTTAGGACCTACGAGCAGTACTTC. Its translation is CASSLPGEVRTYEQYF. This chain joins TRBV27 and TRBJ2-7, with a possible D match to TRBD2 (6 bases). CDR1 and CDR2 from the germline V gene are MNHEY and SMNVEV (reference sequence). This CDR3 spans 16 amino acids. Deletions cut 2 bases from V and 2 bases from J, with 16 bases between.

This chain uses TRBV9 with TRBJ2-7; TRBD2 agrees at 8 bases. CDR1 is SGDLS, CDR2 YYNGEE, per germline. The CDR3 is made up of 17 amino acids. The V and J ends lost 0 bases and 0 bases, in that order; junction bases with no gene match: 8. CDR3 region: CASSVERVSGNSYEQYF. CDR3 coding DNA: TGTGCCAGCAGCGTAGAAAGGGTTAGCGGGAACTCCTACGAGCAGTACTTC.

The rearrangement joins TRBV7-3 to TRBJ2-3, with TRBD2 matching over 16 bases. Trimming cost V 4 bases and J 1 base; bases outside gene matches: 8. This CDR3 is built from 19 residues. Germline V lookup: CDR1 SGHTA, CDR2 FQGTGA. The CDR3 loop reads CASSSTGTSGRAGTDTQYF. CDR3 bases: TGTGCCAGCAGCTCCACCGGGACTAGCGGGAGGGCCGGCACAGATACGCAGTATTTT.

The gene calls are TRBV6-1 and TRBJ2-7; a weak D match, TRBD1 (5 bases). Trimming took 3 bases from V and 5 from J, leaving 17 bases between them. CDR3 size: 15 residues. Germline CDR1 is MNHNS and CDR2 is SASEGT. The CDR3 loop reads CASSESNRLWDEQYF. In DNA, the CDR3 is TGTGCCAGCAGTGAGTCAAACAGGCTCTGGGACGAGCAGTACTTC.

CDR3 in amino acids: CASSLQVESEQYF. CDR3 nucleotides: TGCGCCAGCAGCTTGCAGGTAGAAAGCGAGCAGTACTTC. The V gene is TRBV5-1, the J gene TRBJ2-7; no firm D call. V was pared by 1 base and J by 6 bases, with 11 bases between. The CDR3 totals 13 residues. Per germline, CDR1 SGHRS and CDR2 YFSETQ.

The rearrangement joins TRBV28 to TRBJ1-4, with D possibly being TRBD1 (6 bases). Trimming took 5 bases from V and 7 from J, leaving 17 bases between them. The germline V gene has CDR1 MDHEN and CDR2 SYDVKM. CDR3 size: 15 residues. CDR3 sequence reads: CASSQGQGMREKLFF. The CDR3 coding sequence is TGTGCCAGCAGTCAGGGGCAGGGGATGCGTGAAAAACTGTTTTTT.

The rearrangement links TRBV6-1 to TRBJ2-5; 10 nucleotides match TRBD1. V lost 2 bases and J lost 5; bases outside the gene matches: 11. The CDR3 consists of 17 residues. Germline V gives CDR1 MNHNS, CDR2 SASEGT. The CDR3 sequence is CASSEMRGTGVVETQYF. Here the CDR3 DNA reads TGTGCCAGCAGTGAAATGAGAGGGACAGGGGTAGTGGAGACCCAGTACTTC.

The V call is TRBV5-4, the J call TRBJ1-5, with no clear D. CDR3 size: 14 residues. From germline, CDR1 is SGHNT and CDR2 YYREEE (reference sequence). Trimming took off 9 bases at V and 1 base at J, with 14 bases between the two ends. CDR3 protein: CATKDGRSNQPQHF. The CDR3 DNA reads as TGTGCCACAAAAGACGGGAGAAGCAATCAGCCCCAGCATTTT.

The J gene is TRBJ1-1, the V gene TRBV2, with TRBD1 identical over 8 bases. Trimming removed 6 bases from V and 9 bases from J; junction bases left unmatched: 12. In germline, CDR1 is SNHLY, CDR2 FYNNEI. The CDR3 totals 14 residues. The CDR3 here is CASRTQGAGEKAFF. The DNA of the CDR3 is TGTGCCAGCAGAACCCAGGGGGCGGGAGAGAAAGCTTTCTTT.